The 14 T cell receptor beta chains given below trace back to one sample, sequenced in a study of blood T cell repertoires in COVID-19. Data came from immunoSEQ multiplex PCR; TCRdb stores just in-frame clones and leaves some out. The repertoire holds some 670,000 clones, with approximately 90% as singletons. The source material was peripheral blood. The receptors originated from a woman under 30 with acute or convalescent COVID-19.

The chain recombines TRBV19 with TRBJ1-5, with D possibly matching TRBD1 (5 bases). Trimming removed 8 bases at V and 5 bases at J, with 25 bases between. Germline V gives CDR1 LNHDA, CDR2 SQIVND (reference sequence). The CDR3 consists of 17 residues. CDR3: CASGPIGAGRSHQPQHF. CDR3 coding DNA: TGTGCCAGTGGACCTATTGGGGCAGGACGGTCCCATCAGCCCCAGCATTTT.

As DNA, the CDR3 is TGCGCCAGCAGCCCCGGGACAGGGAGGGTACAGGGCTACACCTTC. The encoded protein is CASSPGTGRVQGYTF. V gene TRBV5-1 combines with J gene TRBJ1-2; 9 positions agree with TRBD1. V shed 4 bases and J 8 bases; nucleotides not matched to a gene: 12. From germline, CDR1 is SGHRS and CDR2 YFSETQ. The CDR3 is 15 residues long.

This chain connects TRBV24-1 to TRBJ2-7, with a weak D call TRBD2 (5 bases). Germline assignment: CDR1 KGHDR and CDR2 SFDVKD. Deletions cut 3 bases from V and 2 bases from J, with 7 bases between. The CDR3 spans 13 residues. The CDR3 DNA reads as TGTGCCACCAGTGATCCCGGGACCTACGAGCAGTACTTC. This gives the protein CATSDPGTYEQYF.

This clone was counted a single time. CDR3 coding DNA: TGTGCCAGCAGCCGGACAGGTTCGGAAGCTTTCTTT. Protein: CASSRTGSEAFF. The chain links TRBV6-5 to TRBJ1-1, with 7 nucleotides matching TRBD1. Germline V gives CDR1 MNHEY, CDR2 SVGAGI. J lost 8 bases, V lost 6 bases, and 6 bases had no gene match. The CDR3 has 12 residues.

This chain joins TRBV5-5 and TRBJ2-5, with TRBD2 matching 8 bases. CDR1 and CDR2 from the germline V gene are SGHKS and YYEKEE (reference sequence). There are 16 residues in the CDR3. The V and J ends lost 4 bases and 5 bases, in that order; junction bases with no gene match: 13. CDR3 DNA: TGTGCCAGCAGCCCCGGAGTGACTGCGGGAGGCGAGACCCAGTACTTC. Translating it yields CASSPGVTAGGETQYF.

The chain links TRBV19 to TRBJ1-1, with TRBD1 matching 7 bases. The CDR3 spans 12 residues. Germline values: CDR1 LNHDA, CDR2 SQIVND (reference sequence). Germline trimming cut 3 bases from V and 12 bases from J; bases unmatched to any gene: 7. CDR3 bases: TGTGCCAGTAGTATCCGACAGGGTGGGACTTTCTTT. It encodes CASSIRQGGTFF.

The chain recombines TRBV30 with TRBJ1-5; no clear D. The CDR3 covers 16 residues. The germline V gene has CDR1 GTSNPN and CDR2 SVGIG (reference sequence). V lost 2 bases to trimming and J lost 6 bases, with 20 bases between them. This chain's CDR3 is CAWSPPERAGGQPQHF. As DNA, the CDR3 is TGTGCCTGGAGTCCCCCAGAGAGGGCGGGAGGTCAGCCCCAGCATTTT.

The V gene is TRBV24-1, the J gene TRBJ2-5; TRBD1 is a possible D gene (5 bases). Trimming shortened V by 7 bases and J by 2 bases, and 19 bases separated the two germline ends. The CDR3 has 16 residues. Germline assignment: CDR1 KGHDR and CDR2 SFDVKD. CDR3 region: CATRGPLGHLQETQYF. The CDR3 DNA reads TGTGCCACCAGAGGACCCTTAGGACATTTACAAGAGACCCAGTACTTC.

This chain connects TRBV6-6 to TRBJ1-5, with D possibly TRBD1 on 5 matching bases. The V gene lost 9 bases and the J gene lost 0 bases, with 18 bases spanning the gap. CDR1 and CDR2 (germline): MNHNY, SVGAGI (reference sequence). CDR3 length: 16 amino acids. This CDR3 is CASHTPRRDSNQPQHF. CDR3 nucleotides: TGTGCCAGTCACACGCCTCGCAGGGATAGCAATCAGCCCCAGCATTTT.

The chain employs TRBV24-1 and TRBJ1-4; D gene uncertain. Germline V gene sequence: CDR1 KGHDR, CDR2 SFDVKD. The CDR3 has 14 residues. Trimming removed 5 bases at V and 2 bases at J, with 8 bases between. CDR3 protein: CATSGGLTNEKLFF. The CDR3 DNA sequence: TGTGCCACCAGTGGAGGGCTCACTAATGAAAAACTGTTTTTT.

The chain is built from TRBV18 and TRBJ2-1; 10 positions match TRBD1. Germline V gene data show CDR1 as KGHSH and CDR2 as LQKENI. After removal of 0 bases from V and 8 bases from J, the junction contained 4 bases not matched to a gene. The CDR3 length is 15 residues. The DNA for the CDR3 is TGTGCCAGCTCACCACCCGGACAGGGGGTATATGAGCAGTTCTTC. This sequence encodes CASSPPGQGVYEQFF.

The chain couples TRBV18 to TRBJ2-7; TRBD1 matches at 8 bases. There are 14 residues in the CDR3. The germline V gene has CDR1 KGHSH and CDR2 LQKENI. J was trimmed by 4 bases and V by 4 bases; bases with no gene match: 6. CDR3 in amino acids: CASSRSGGIYEQYF. The CDR3 region has the DNA TGTGCCAGCTCACGCTCAGGGGGCATTTACGAGCAGTACTTC.

The rearrangement joins TRBV6-5 to TRBJ2-2; a weak D match, TRBD1 (6 bases). Germline values: CDR1 MNHEY, CDR2 SVGAGI. V lost 6 bases and J lost 8, with 16 bases in between. The CDR3 covers 14 residues. Written as DNA, the CDR3 is TGTGCCAGCAGGATTACAGGGAACCAGGGGGAGCTGTTTTTT. Its protein is CASRITGNQGELFF.

This clone has just one count. The J gene is TRBJ1-6, the V gene TRBV6-2 or TRBV6-3; no firm D call. The CDR3 is made up of 15 amino acids. The V and J ends lost 3 bases and 0 bases respectively, with 6 bases between them. Germline-derived CDR1 and CDR2 are MNHEY and SVGEGT. The CDR3 loop is CASSYRSSYNSPLHF. Here the CDR3 DNA reads TGTGCCAGCAGTTATAGGAGCTCCTATAATTCACCCCTCCACTTT.